This T cell receptor (beta chain) was obtained from a study of OX40 agonist ivuxolimab in advanced cancers. Trimming shortened V by 4 bases and J by 14 bases, and 18 bases separated the two germline ends. This CDR3 is 14 amino acids long. CDR1 is SGHDN and CDR2 is FVKESK in the germline V gene. Sequenced by immunoSEQ multiplex PCR; TCRdb stores in-frame clones only, minus some. The sample holds 83,000 or so clones, approximately 84% seen once. The input for sequencing was CD4+ or CD8+ T cells sorted from blood, taken in a trial of the OX40 agonist ivuxolimab. This clonotype was sampled from an adult with an advanced solid tumor such as melanoma, head and neck, liver or kidney cancer. V gene TRBV14 combines with J gene TRBJ1-6; no firm D call. As DNA, the CDR3 is TGTGCCAGCAGCCCCACAATAACGGGGTTTGCCCTCCACTTT. This sequence encodes CASSPTITGFALHF. The full variable domain, its missing parts supplied by reference TRBV14 and TRBJ1-6, is EAGVTQFPSHSVIEKGQTVTLRCDPISGHDNLYWYRRVMGKEIKFLLHFVKESKQDESGMPNNRFLAERTGGTYSTLKVQPAELEDSGVYFCASSPTITGFALHFGNGTRLTVT.